This entry describes one TCR beta chain. Its specificity is unknown. Every participating donor contributed roughly 10 milliliters of peripheral blood through a draw. The sample originates from a study of blood T cells in healthy people across ages. Background on the study: The capture of about one barcoded beta molecule per two T cells was achieved by template switching. Whole-study results and caveats: Unsorted PBMC material precluded a definitive naive versus antigen-experienced comparison. Age showed a roughly linear inverse relationship with TCR beta diversity per million T cells.

J was trimmed by 4 bases and V by 0 bases; bases with no gene match: 3. CDR1 is SGHRS, CDR2 YFSETQ, per germline. The CDR3 totals 15 residues. A J-beta primer mix and a sample-barcoded 5' primer were used in a second PCR of roughly 7 to 12 cycles. TCRdb re-analysed the 5' RACE reads in MiXCR, keeping a single row per CDR3 protein. Of about 1.7 million distinct CDR3 sequences listed, 28% are singletons. The sequence derives from a woman in her 30s in good health. The chain links TRBV5-1 to TRBJ1-1, with 10 bases matching TRBD1. Sequenced: blood. The CDR3 DNA reads as TGCGCCAGCAGCTTGGAGGGACAGGGGTTCACTGAAGCTTTCTTT. This encodes CASSLEGQGFTEAFF. Drawing the rest from reference TRBV5-1 and TRBJ1-1, the complete variable domain is KAGVTQTPRYLIKTRGQQVTLSCSPISGHRSVSWYQQTPGQGLQFLFEYFSETQRNKGNFPGRFSGRQFSNSRSEMNVSTLELGDSALYLCASSLEGQGFTEAFFGQGTRLTVV.